A single sample is the source of the 3 T cell receptor beta chains below, sequenced in a study of human T cells and chemical hapten exposure. TCRdb itself ran the RACE reads through MiXCR, one entry per CDR3 protein. Of around 360,000 distinct CDR3 sequences in the sample, about 6% were seen once. Time point noted: patch test 2, 6 weeks after DPC sensitization. Described treatment: therapeutic diphenylcyclopropenone sensitization with weekly scalp DPC. The specimen comprised whole blood, sampled in connection with sensitization to the hapten diphenylcyclopropenone (DPC). The source is a woman younger than 35 with alopecia areata. Some clones in this sample may be carry-over from other donors' samples.

This clonotype has a count of ten or more. The rearrangement uses TRBV28 and TRBJ1-5; D unclear. V dropped 5 bases and J dropped 12 bases, with 11 bases sitting between them. The germline V gene has CDR1 MDHEN and CDR2 SYDVKM. The CDR3 extends over 11 amino acids. The CDR3 reads CASSKYRDQHF. CDR3 bases: TGTGCCAGCAGTAAGTACCGGGACCAGCATTTT.

This clonotype was seen a handful of times. The chain recombines TRBV29-1 with TRBJ1-4; 9 bases match TRBD1. CDR3 length: 14 amino acids. Germline assignment: CDR1 SQVTM and CDR2 ANQGSEA. J was trimmed by 7 bases and V by 1 base; bases with no gene match: 4. CDR3 sequence (DNA): TGCAGCGTTGAAGCGGGACAGGGTCCTGAAAAACTGTTTTTT. Translated: CSVEAGQGPEKLFF.

This sequence joins TRBV20-1 and TRBJ1-1; D is unclear. Trimming took off 1 base at V and 3 bases at J, with 9 bases between the two ends. Germline assignment: CDR1 DFQATT and CDR2 SNEGSKA (reference sequence). This CDR3 comprises 13 residues. The DNA for the CDR3 is TGCAGTGCTAGAGGGTATGTGGACACTGAAGCTTTCTTT. This gives the protein CSARGYVDTEAFF.